The rows below give T cell receptor beta chains drawn from one sample of a study of CD8 T cells in Susac syndrome. TCRdb redid the calling of the immunoSEQ multiplex PCR reads with MiXCR, one entry per CDR3 protein. The sample lists about 170,000 distinct CDR3 sequences, 90% to 95% seen once, with 0.09% to 0.095% in the top ten. Sequencing was done on a sample of CD4+ T cells from PBMCs. All receptors come from a human donor with multiple sclerosis. Both conserved end residues are part of each CDR3. D genes are given only for firm matches. Clone size is given for some rows only: seen once, a few or many times, or a class if the clone is expanded.

>TRBD2|TRBV6-5|TRBJ2-4|-
CASSYSGAGGTLAKNIQYF
TGTGCCAGCAGTTACTCAGGAGCGGGAGGGACCCTAGCCAAAAACATTCAGTACTTC
>-|TRBV2|TRBJ1-1|-
CASSVEGWDTEAFF
TGTGCCAGCAGTGTCGAAGGGTGGGACACTGAAGCTTTCTTT
>-|TRBV30|TRBJ1-2|-
CAWKRGSSGGYTF
TGTGCCTGGAAGAGGGGCTCTTCCGGCGGCTACACCTTC
>TRBD1|TRBV7-2|TRBJ1-4|once
CASSTGGLEKLFF
TGTGCCAGCAGCACAGGGGGCCTAGAAAAACTGTTTTTT
>-|TRBV27|TRBJ2-2|-
CASSFSRGSDTGELFF
TGTGCCAGCAGCTTCAGCCGGGGCTCCGACACCGGGGAGCTGTTTTTT
>-|TRBV29-1|TRBJ2-5|-
CSVGSEETQYF
TGCAGCGTTGGAAGTGAAGAGACCCAGTACTTC
>-|TRBV3-1|TRBJ2-5|-
CASSQESGPARFIETQYF
TGTGCCAGCAGCCAAGAGTCAGGTCCAGCCCGGTTCATAGAGACCCAGTACTTC
>TRBD1|TRBV20-1|TRBJ2-1|-
CSARGGGFYNEQFF
TGCAGTGCTAGAGGAGGGGGCTTCTACAATGAGCAGTTCTTC
>TRBD2|TRBV18|TRBJ2-5|-
CASTKTTDGGETQYF
TGTGCCAGCACAAAGACTACAGACGGGGGGGAGACCCAGTACTTC
>TRBD2|TRBV4-2|TRBJ2-1|-
CASSQDVVGAGIQSYNEQFF
TGTGCCAGCAGCCAAGATGTGGTAGGAGCGGGGATACAATCCTACAATGAGCAGTTCTTC
>-|TRBV15|TRBJ2-2|-
CATSSLTANTGELFF
TGTGCCACCAGCAGCCTTACCGCGAACACCGGGGAGCTGTTTTTT
>-|TRBV6-6|TRBJ2-3|-
CASSFSGILQDTQYF
TGTGCCAGCAGTTTTTCCGGGATCCTCCAAGATACGCAGTATTTT
>-|TRBV5-1|TRBJ2-5|once
CASTSSSGAYQETQYF
TGCGCCAGCACTTCTAGTAGCGGTGCGTACCAAGAGACCCAGTACTTC
>-|TRBV6-5|TRBJ1-1|-
CATNLNTEAFF
TGTGCCACCAACCTAAACACTGAAGCTTTCTTT
>TRBD1|TRBV4-3|TRBJ1-5|-
CASSQAFGTGVRNQPQHF
TGCGCCAGCAGCCAAGCTTTTGGGACAGGCGTCCGCAATCAGCCCCAGCATTTT
>-|TRBV6-5|TRBJ2-7|-
CASSILGGRYEQYF
TGTGCCAGCAGTATCTTGGGGGGCAGGTACGAGCAGTACTTC
>-|TRBV3-1|TRBJ2-5|-
CASSQDPRSIWGETQYF
TGTGCCAGCAGCCAAGATCCTCGATCCATCTGGGGAGAGACCCAGTACTTC
>TRBD2|TRBV30|TRBJ2-1|-
CASGGRRYYEQFF
TGTGCCTCGGGGGGGCGAAGGTATTATGAGCAGTTCTTC
>TRBD2|TRBV18|TRBJ2-1|-
CASSPASGSRDVEQFF
TGTGCCAGCTCACCGGCTAGCGGGTCCCGGGATGTTGAGCAGTTCTTC
>TRBD2|TRBV27|TRBJ2-7|-
CASSFREGPYEQYF
TGTGCCAGCAGTTTCCGGGAGGGGCCCTACGAGCAGTACTTC
>-|TRBV5-1|TRBJ1-1|-
CASSLSRTANTEAFF
TGCGCCAGCAGCTTGTCTCGGACGGCTAACACTGAAGCTTTCTTT
>-|TRBV29-1|TRBJ1-2|-
CSAKGYTF
TGCAGCGCAAAAGGCTACACCTTC
>-|TRBV5-5|TRBJ2-6|-
CASESTVSQQSRANVLTF
TGTGCCAGCGAGTCTACTGTCTCGCAACAAAGTCGGGCCAACGTCCTGACTTTC
>-|TRBV7-9|TRBJ2-5|-
CASSLGAPQETQYF
TGTGCCAGCAGCTTAGGGGCCCCTCAAGAGACCCAGTACTTC
>TRBD1|TRBV3-1|TRBJ2-5|-
CASSHVGQGGQETQYF
TGTGCCAGCAGCCACGTCGGACAGGGAGGACAAGAGACCCAGTACTTC
>-|TRBV6-1|TRBJ1-5|-
CASSKGGSNQPQHF
TGTGCCAGCAGCAAGGGGGGAAGCAATCAGCCCCAGCATTTT
>-|TRBV12-3/TRBV12-4|TRBJ2-7|once
CASTLGSEQYF
TGTGCCAGCACCCTCGGGAGCGAGCAGTACTTC
>-|TRBV20-1|TRBJ2-5|-
CSARVGQQETQYF
TGCAGTGCTAGAGTGGGGCAACAAGAGACCCAGTACTTC
>-|TRBV12-3/TRBV12-4|TRBJ1-3|-
CASSLTQGNTIYF
TGTGCCAGCAGTTTAACCCAGGGAAACACCATATATTTT
>TRBD1|TRBV4-3|TRBJ2-2|-
CASGQGIRAGELFF
TGCGCCAGCGGACAGGGAATACGGGCCGGGGAGCTGTTTTTT
>-|TRBV28|TRBJ1-1|once
CASSQGRVQAFF
TGTGCCAGCAGCCAAGGGAGGGTCCAAGCTTTCTTT
>-|TRBV7-2|TRBJ2-2|-
CASSPTGFGELFF
TGTGCCAGCAGCCCCACGGGTTTCGGGGAGCTGTTTTTT
>-|TRBV20-1|TRBJ2-4|-
CSAPGVAKNIQYF
TGCAGTGCCCCAGGGGTAGCCAAAAACATTCAGTACTTC
>-|TRBV30|TRBJ1-2|-
CAWSDGREYGYTF
TGTGCCTGGAGTGACGGACGGGAGTATGGCTACACCTTC
>-|TRBV27|TRBJ2-5|once
CASSFSSRETQYF
TGTGCCAGCAGTTTCAGCTCGAGGGAGACCCAGTACTTC
>TRBD2|TRBV30|TRBJ2-1|-
CAWTPFSGLLNEQFF
TGTGCCTGGACTCCTTTTTCGGGACTACTCAATGAGCAGTTCTTC
>-|TRBV2|TRBJ1-1|-
CATSRGGPMNTEAFF
TGTGCCACCTCCCGAGGGGGTCCCATGAACACTGAAGCTTTCTTT
>-|TRBV3-1|TRBJ1-4|once
CASSQNGEKLFF
TGTGCCAGCAGCCAAAACGGGGAAAAACTGTTTTTT
>-|TRBV6-1|TRBJ2-7|-
CASSETLGTTDEQYF
TGTGCCAGCAGTGAAACCCTGGGGACAACTGACGAGCAGTACTTC
>-|TRBV20-1|TRBJ2-1|-
CSAITGTYNEQFF
TGCAGTGCTATTACGGGAACCTACAATGAGCAGTTCTTC
>-|TRBV5-8|TRBJ1-2|once
CASSSGWEAGIGYTF
TGTGCCAGCAGCTCCGGGTGGGAGGCCGGTATTGGCTACACCTTC
>TRBD1|TRBV10-3|TRBJ1-2|-
CAISGRGLWGYTF
TGTGCCATCAGCGGCAGGGGGCTGTGGGGCTACACCTTC
>TRBD1|TRBV20-1|TRBJ1-5|-
CSARKSGTGSNQPQHF
TGCAGTGCTAGAAAATCCGGGACAGGGAGCAATCAGCCCCAGCATTTT
>-|TRBV2|TRBJ1-5|once
CASGLGLQPQHF
TGTGCCAGCGGTCTGGGTTTACAGCCCCAGCATTTT
>-|TRBV14|TRBJ2-5|few
CASSQRLGETQYF
TGTGCCAGCAGCCAGAGGCTAGGGGAGACCCAGTACTTC
>TRBD1|TRBV6-1|TRBJ2-3|-
CASSEGQGWGDTQYF
TGTGCCAGCAGTGAAGGACAGGGGTGGGGAGATACGCAGTATTTT
>-|TRBV5-1|TRBJ1-2|-
CASSSTAGRGSYTF
TGCGCCAGCAGCTCTACGGCGGGCCGGGGGAGCTACACCTTC
>-|TRBV6-6|TRBJ2-1|-
CASSYEEYNEQFF
TGTGCCAGCAGTTACGAAGAGTACAATGAGCAGTTCTTC
>-|TRBV2|TRBJ2-2|once
CASRSQGMAGELFF
TGTGCCAGCAGAAGTCAGGGAATGGCCGGGGAGCTGTTTTTT
>-|TRBV6-6|TRBJ2-2|-
CASRNQGPGELFF
TGTGCCAGCAGAAATCAGGGTCCCGGGGAGCTGTTTTTT
>-|TRBV30|TRBJ2-7|-
CAWSVKGLQAYEQYF
TGTGCCTGGAGTGTAAAGGGCTTACAGGCCTACGAGCAGTACTTC
>TRBD2|TRBV10-2|TRBJ2-7|-
CASPLAGERRSYEQYF
TGCGCCAGCCCCCTAGCGGGAGAGCGTCGCTCCTACGAGCAGTACTTC
>-|TRBV27|TRBJ2-7|-
CASSLRVPHEQYF
TGTGCCAGCAGCTTAAGGGTTCCCCACGAGCAGTACTTC
>-|TRBV5-6|TRBJ2-2|-
CASSLYSPGTGELFF
TGTGCCAGCAGCTTGTACTCCCCGGGCACCGGGGAGCTGTTTTTT
>-|TRBV12-3/TRBV12-4|TRBJ2-7|-
CASSFNRISEQYF
TGTGCCAGCAGTTTTAACAGGATTTCCGAGCAGTACTTC